Here is one TCR beta chain with its context. Its antigen is still unknown. Produced via immunoSEQ multiplex PCR; TCRdb's table is partial and in-frame only. The data show about 680,000 clones, approximately 73% seen once. The study enrolled healthy HIV-negative adults without recent acute infections or vaccinations as donors. CDR3 length: 11 residues. The V and J ends lost 7 bases and 4 bases respectively, with 7 bases between them. Germline V gene sequence: CDR1 SEHNR, CDR2 FQNEAQ (reference sequence). The entry originates in a study of shared clonotypes between healthy human individuals. Turning to the study itself: Per-donor plates numbered three CD4 naive, three CD4 memory, two CD8 naive and one CD8 memory. Study-wide findings and caveats: Compared with memory subsets, naive subsets generally had larger estimated richness. In a handful of donors, around 4.5% of naive CD4 clonotypes appeared in common.

The sample comprised memory CD4+ T cells sorted from blood. The subset here: CD45RA-negative fraction. The sequence was obtained from a woman in her twenties or thirties in good health. The chain uses TRBV7-9 and TRBJ2-5; no firm D call. CDR3 sequence (DNA): TGTGCCAGCATAGGACGAGAGACCCAGTACTTC. This codes for CASIGRETQYF. Complete variable domain (other parts from reference TRBV7-9 and TRBJ2-5): DTGVSQNPRHKITKRGQNVTFRCDPISEHNRLYWYRQTLGQGPEFLTYFQNEAQLEKSRLLSDRFSAERPKGSFSTLEIQRTEQGDSAMYLCASIGRETQYFGPGTRLLVL.